The sample holds one count of the clone carrying this T cell receptor (beta chain). Its antigen is not identified. The data are from a study of shared clonotypes between healthy human individuals. Findings and limits, study-wide: Sampling was confined to blood; repertoires within tissues likely differ. The study found lower generation probabilities in non-shared clonotypes than in those shared by all four donors.

The CDR3 is made up of 14 amino acids. CDR1 is ENHRY and CDR2 is SYGVKD in the germline V gene. V dropped 0 bases and J dropped 6 bases, with 11 bases sitting between them. Produced via immunoSEQ multiplex PCR; TCRdb's table is partial and in-frame only. Of 2,100,000 or so clones in the sample, roughly 95% were seen once. This chain links TRBV10-3 with TRBJ1-2, with a weak D call TRBD1 (6 bases). The source of this sequence is a young man in good health. Input material: naive CD4+ T cells sorted from blood. The subset is: CD45RA+ positively selected. The CDR3 loop is CAISESAGVDGYTF. In nucleotides, the CDR3 is TGTGCCATCAGTGAGTCGGCAGGGGTGGATGGCTACACCTTC.